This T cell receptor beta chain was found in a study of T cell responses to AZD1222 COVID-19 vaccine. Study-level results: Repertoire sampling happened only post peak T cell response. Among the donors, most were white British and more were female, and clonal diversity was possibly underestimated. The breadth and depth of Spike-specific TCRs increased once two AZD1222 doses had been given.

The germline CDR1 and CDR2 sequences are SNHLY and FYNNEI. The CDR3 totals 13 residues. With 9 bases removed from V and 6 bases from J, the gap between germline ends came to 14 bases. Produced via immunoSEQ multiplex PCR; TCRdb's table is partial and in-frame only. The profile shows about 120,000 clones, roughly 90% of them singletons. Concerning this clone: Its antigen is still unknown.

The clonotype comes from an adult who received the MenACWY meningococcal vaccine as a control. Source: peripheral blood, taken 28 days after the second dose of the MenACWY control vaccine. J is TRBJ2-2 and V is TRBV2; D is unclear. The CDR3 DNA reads TGTGCCAGTGCCTTCTCCTCCTCCGGGGAGCTGTTTTTT. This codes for CASAFSSSGELFF.